The entry below describes one T cell receptor (beta chain). What this receptor recognizes is not known. Base quality data are lacking; no much larger clone is found one base away. This specimen comes from a study of T cell changes during pregnancy in multiple sclerosis (dated by TCRdb to the late 2010s). Regarding the research as a whole: In women with multiple sclerosis, the researchers looked at how the T cell repertoire shifted as pregnancy progressed.

V is cut back by 2 bases and J by 4 bases, with 10 bases in the junction unmatched. The CDR3, cysteine through phenylalanine, is 16 amino acids long. Only the CDR3 portion is preserved as DNA: 48 bases, with reading frame beginning at the first base. The germline V gene (reference sequence) specifies LNHDA as CDR1 and SQIVND as CDR2. Libraries were built with the immunoSEQ multiplex PCR assay. This is the immuneACCESS table as TCRdb keeps it, with only in-frame sequences that have V and J called. A part of the clones is gone; compared with another copy, unresolved V genes explain less than half, and the rest is unexplained. This sample gives roughly 100,000 clones in total; 90% of them show up just once. The top ten constitute around 0.78% of the sample.

The rearranged segments are TRBV19 and TRBJ2-5; 7 bases in the middle match TRBD1. The specimen comprised peripheral blood, sampled in the second trimester of pregnancy. The sequence came from a female donor in good health, enrolled as a control in a pregnancy study. The encoded CDR3 is CASSISTGSRRETQYF. The nucleotide sequence is TGTGCCAGTAGTATATCGACAGGGAGTAGACGAGAGACCCAGTACTTC.